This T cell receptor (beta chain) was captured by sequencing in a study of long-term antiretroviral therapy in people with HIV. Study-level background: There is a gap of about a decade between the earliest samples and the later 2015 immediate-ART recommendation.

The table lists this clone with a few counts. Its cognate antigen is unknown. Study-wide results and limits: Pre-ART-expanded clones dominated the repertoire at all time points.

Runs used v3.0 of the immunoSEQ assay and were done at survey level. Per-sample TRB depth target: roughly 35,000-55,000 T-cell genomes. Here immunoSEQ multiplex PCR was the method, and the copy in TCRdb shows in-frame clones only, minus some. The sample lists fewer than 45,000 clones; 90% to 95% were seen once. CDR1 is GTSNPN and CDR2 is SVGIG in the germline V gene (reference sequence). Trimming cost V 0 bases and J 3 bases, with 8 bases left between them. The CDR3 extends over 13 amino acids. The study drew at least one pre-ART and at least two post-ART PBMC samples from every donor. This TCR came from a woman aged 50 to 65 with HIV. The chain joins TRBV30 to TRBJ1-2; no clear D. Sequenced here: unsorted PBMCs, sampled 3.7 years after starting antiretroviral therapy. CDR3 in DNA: TGTGCCTGGAGTGTAAACAGAGACTATGGCTACACCTTC. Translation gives CAWSVNRDYGYTF.